The present TCR beta chain was sequenced within a study of shared clonotypes between healthy human individuals. Study at large: Per donor, three plates held CD4 naive cells, three held CD4 memory, two held CD8 naive and one held CD8 memory.

Study results and caveats: Some clonotypes were shared by all four sorted-subset donors, while others were not shared. The non-shared ones had lower generation probabilities than the shared ones.

The germline CDR1 and CDR2 sequences are KGHSH and LQKENI. CDR3 size: 16 residues. V trimming: 4 bases; J trimming: 5 bases; junction bases outside the gene matches: 13. As regards this clone: The antigen remains undetermined.

The table came from immunoSEQ multiplex PCR; TCRdb's copy has only in-frame clones and leaves some out. Of 730,000 or so clones in the sample, more than 70% were seen once. The chain uses TRBV18 and TRBJ2-7; 8 bases align to TRBD2. The sample was memory CD4+ T cells sorted from blood. Subset described: CD45RA-negative fraction. The receptor was derived from a woman under 40 in good health. Here the CDR3 DNA reads TGTGCCAGCTCACTCGCGGGGGGCGCAGAAGGGGACGAGCAGTACTTC. Translation: CASSLAGGAEGDEQYF.